The 14 T cell receptor beta chains given below trace back to one sample, sequenced in a study of blood T cell repertoires in COVID-19. Here immunoSEQ multiplex PCR was the method, and the copy in TCRdb shows in-frame clones only, minus some. The repertoire consists of about 50,000 clones, with around 92% occurring once and the leading ten covering around a fifth. Sequences were obtained from peripheral blood. The receptors here all came from a human donor in a cohort sampled during active COVID-19.

The chain has TRBV11-3 and TRBJ2-1, with D unclear. This CDR3 is 14 amino acids long. Germline CDR1 and CDR2: SGHNT and YENEEA. The V end was cut by 5 bases, the J end by 0 bases, with 8 bases between. The CDR3: CASSLRSSYNEQFF. CDR3 nucleotides: TGTGCCAGCAGCCTACGAAGCTCCTACAATGAGCAGTTCTTC.

CDR3 amino acids: CAWSVQALGNTIYF. In nucleotides, the CDR3 is TGTGCCTGGAGTGTACAGGCGCTCGGAAACACCATATATTTT. V usage is TRBV30 and J usage is TRBJ1-3; a weak D match, TRBD1 (5 bases). V lost 0 bases, J lost 4 bases, and 10 bases lay in between. This CDR3 region has 14 residues. Germline CDR1 is GTSNPN and CDR2 is SVGIG (reference sequence).

The chain recombines TRBV5-1 with TRBJ2-5, with a weak D call TRBD1 (7 bases). Germline V gives CDR1 SGHRS, CDR2 YFSETQ. V was clipped by 4 bases and J by 5 bases, with 12 bases between them. There are 13 residues in the CDR3. The CDR3 region is CASSRTGGETQYF. The CDR3 nucleotides read TGCGCCAGCAGCCGGACAGGAGGGGAGACCCAGTACTTC.

V and J are TRBV28 and TRBJ2-2, with 10 nucleotides matching TRBD1. Germline V gives CDR1 MDHEN, CDR2 SYDVKM. The ends lost 6 bases at V and 4 bases at J; junction bases unmatched: 11. The CDR3 spans 17 residues. The CDR3 bases are TGTGCCAGCAGCATGCCGGGACAGGGGTCGGGCACCGGGGAGCTGTTTTTT. Its translation is CASSMPGQGSGTGELFF.

J is TRBJ2-7 and V is TRBV15; 9 bases line up with TRBD1. The CDR3 runs to 16 residues. V lost 5 bases, J lost 6 bases, and 14 bases stayed unmatched. Per the germline V gene, CDR1 is LNHNV and CDR2 is YYDKDF (reference sequence). CDR3 loop: CATSATIGTGTAEQYF. CDR3 sequence (DNA): TGTGCCACCAGCGCAACAATCGGGACAGGGACAGCCGAGCAGTACTTC.

The chain uses TRBV15 and TRBJ2-2; 8 bases align to TRBD1. Germline-derived CDR1 and CDR2 are LNHNV and YYDKDF (reference sequence). V dropped 3 bases and J dropped 5; count of bases not matched to a gene: 11. The CDR3 runs to 17 residues. The CDR3 loop is CATSSGPRQGNTGELFF. The CDR3 DNA is TGTGCCACCAGCAGTGGCCCAAGACAGGGGAATACCGGGGAGCTGTTTTTT.

V gene TRBV10-1 combines with J gene TRBJ2-3; D possibly corresponds to TRBD2 (5 bases). Germline CDR1 is WNHNN and CDR2 is SYGVQD (reference sequence). V shed 0 bases and J shed 1 base, with 11 bases lying between them. The CDR3 has 16 amino acids. CDR3 protein: CASSESLSGGTDTQYF. The CDR3 DNA reads as TGCGCCAGCAGTGAGTCTCTCAGCGGCGGCACAGATACGCAGTATTTT.

The chain employs TRBV6-2 or TRBV6-3 and TRBJ1-6; D is unresolved. Germline lookup yields CDR1 MNHEY and CDR2 SVGEGT. This CDR3 spans 14 amino acids. V gave up 5 bases and J gave up 7 bases, with 12 bases separating them. CDR3 sequence: CASSLSGGNSPLHF. The CDR3 DNA follows: TGTGCCAGCAGTCTCTCAGGCGGGAATTCACCCCTCCACTTT.

The chain carries TRBV4-3 and TRBJ1-3; D is undetermined. Germline-derived CDR1 and CDR2 are LGHNA and YSLEER. The V end lost 0 bases, the J end lost 0 bases, and 9 bases lay between the germline ends. The CDR3 spans 16 residues. The CDR3 DNA is TGCGCCAGCAGCCAAGACAGGCTACTCTCTGGAAACACCATATATTTT. It specifies CASSQDRLLSGNTIYF.

The chain has TRBV10-3 and TRBJ2-3; maybe TRBD2 (6 bases). From germline, CDR1 is ENHRY and CDR2 SYGVKD. V lost 4 bases and J 0 bases, leaving 11 bases between the germline ends. This CDR3 is built from 15 residues. CDR3 DNA sequence: TGTGCCATCAGTGGGTCTAGCGTTAGCACAGATACGCAGTATTTT. Its protein product is CAISGSSVSTDTQYF.

The J gene is TRBJ1-2, the V gene TRBV7-2; a weak D match, TRBD1 (6 bases). The germline V and J ends were trimmed by 1 base and 4 bases, with 19 bases remaining between them. This CDR3 has 17 residues. Germline CDR1 is SGHTA and CDR2 is FQGNSA. CDR3 sequence: CASSLDGTSYRSYGYTF. CDR3 nucleotide sequence: TGTGCCAGCAGCTTAGACGGGACATCTTATAGAAGCTATGGCTACACCTTC.

This chain connects TRBV6-2 or TRBV6-3 to TRBJ1-5; a weak D match, TRBD1 (6 bases). V was trimmed by 1 base and J by 6 bases, leaving 28 bases between them. The CDR3 is 20 residues long. The V gene's germline CDR1 is MNHEY and CDR2 SVGEGT. The CDR3 bases are TGTGCCAGCAGTTACTTTTCATACAGGGATAGGCGGATCGGCGGTCAGCCCCAGCATTTT. This translates into CASSYFSYRDRRIGGQPQHF.

This chain uses TRBV7-9 with TRBJ1-4; D perhaps matches TRBD1 (6 bases). This CDR3 is 16 amino acids long. Trimming stripped 4 bases from V and 5 bases from J, with 17 bases between. Germline CDR1 and CDR2: SEHNR and FQNEAQ (reference sequence). As DNA, the CDR3 is TGTGCCAGCAGCTCCTACAGGGATAGGAGAAATGAAAAACTGTTTTTT. Its protein product is CASSSYRDRRNEKLFF.

This chain links TRBV9 with TRBJ2-5; TRBD1 matches 8 bases. V was pared by 3 bases and J by 2 bases, with 9 bases of the junction left unmatched. The CDR3 has 16 amino acids. Germline-derived CDR1 and CDR2 are SGDLS and YYNGEE. The CDR3 nucleotides are TGTGCCAGCAGCGCCGAGGATGGGACAGGTCAAGAGACCCAGTACTTC. The encoded protein is CASSAEDGTGQETQYF. Using reference TRBV9 and TRBJ2-5 for the parts outside the CDR3, the full variable domain is DSGVTQTPKHLITATGQRVTLRCSPRSGDLSVYWYQQSLDQGLQFLIQYYNGEERAKGNILERFSAQQFPDLHSELNLSSLELGDSALYFCASSAEDGTGQETQYFGPGTRLLVL.